This TCR beta chain was observed in a study of human T cells and chemical hapten exposure. Study-wide background: A 2 cm by 2 cm inner upper arm patch received 2% DPC for sensitization. The patients were mostly female; they had alopecia areata, totalis or universalis.

Germline V gives CDR1 LGHNA, CDR2 YNFKEQ. CDR3 size: 14 residues. The V segment lost 1 base and the J segment 3 bases; nucleotides outside the gene matches: 2. Unique molecular identifiers were attached to individual cDNA molecules during library preparation. TCRdb re-called the RACE reads with MiXCR, one entry per CDR3 protein. The table records more than 75,000 distinct CDR3 sequences, roughly 10% of them present only once. Notes on the study in general: Expanded TCRs were compared with controls, and the expanded TCRs formed significantly more large CDR3 similarity clusters.

With regard to this clonotype: The antigen is undetermined.

Time point of the sample: patch test 2, 6 weeks after DPC sensitization. Treatment of the sample: therapeutic diphenylcyclopropenone sensitization with weekly scalp DPC. Material: whole blood, obtained in connection with sensitization to the hapten diphenylcyclopropenone (DPC). V and J are TRBV4-2 and TRBJ2-7; 8 nucleotides match TRBD2. The sequence was obtained from a woman between 25 and 40 years old with alopecia areata. Some clones in this sample may be carry-over from other donors' samples. DNA of the CDR3: TGTGCCAGCAGCCAAGGCGGGACTAGCTACGAGCAGTACTTC. Protein product: CASSQGGTSYEQYF.